This T cell receptor (beta chain) originates from a study of CD8+ T cells in alopecia areata. Regarding the study as a whole: Among the cells sequenced in scalp samples are also the resident alphabeta T cells of normal skin.

Trimming cost V 4 bases and J 5 bases, with 14 bases left between them. There are 14 residues in the CDR3. Germline CDR1 and CDR2: PRHDT and FYEKMQ (reference sequence). Of note for this clone: Antigen unknown.

Sequencing used cDNA as its template, made by extracting RNA and reverse transcribing it. Clones were sequenced by immunoSEQ multiplex PCR, and TCRdb holds only the in-frame ones, with some missing. The data show 120,000 or so clones, around 45% seen once. The sample comprised NKG2D-low CD8+ T cells sorted from blood. This chain links TRBV13 with TRBJ1-2; D is possibly TRBD1 (5 bases). This TCR was sampled from a human donor with alopecia areata. The CDR3 DNA reads TGTGCCAGCAGCTCGAGCACAGGACCTTATGGCTACACCTTC. The encoded protein is CASSSSTGPYGYTF.